Listed below are T cell receptor beta chains from one sample, sequenced in a study of glioma-infiltrating T cells. TCRdb re-called the multiplex PCR reads with MiXCR, one entry per CDR3 protein. The repertoire holds around 350,000 distinct CDR3 sequences, with about two fifths as singletons. Sample: glioma tissue, nonneoplastic brain tissue, or PBMCs (not recorded which). The receptors derive from a human donor with low-grade glioma or glioblastoma, undergoing nonglioma brain surgery, or in good health (not recorded which). CDR3s include the opening cysteine and the closing phenylalanine or tryptophan. A D gene is named only where the DNA matches it firmly. Some rows mark clone size as missing; the rest say once, few, many or name a class of expanded clone.

v_call,d_call,clone_size,j_call,cdr3_nt,cdr3_aa
TRBV19,-,-,TRBJ1-1,TGTGCCAGTAGTATTTGGGGGGAAGCTTTCTTT,CASSIWGEAFF
TRBV10-3,-,few,TRBJ2-7,TGTGCCATCACCCCAGAGGGGGTCCTCGACGAGCAGTACTTC,CAITPEGVLDEQYF
TRBV3-1,-,-,TRBJ2-7,TGTGCCAGCAGCCCACTCCCGATCCGCTACGAGCAGTACTTC,CASSPLPIRYEQYF
TRBV25-1,-,many,TRBJ2-7,TGTGCCAGCAGTGGGGACAATCGTCACTACGAGCAGTACTTC,CASSGDNRHYEQYF
TRBV15,-,-,TRBJ2-5,TGTGCCACCAGCAGAGATCCCAGGGTAGGAAAGACCCAGTACTTC,CATSRDPRVGKTQYF
TRBV18,TRBD2,-,TRBJ2-3,TGTGCCAGCTCACGACTAGCGACCATGGGGGATACGCAGTATTTT,CASSRLATMGDTQYF
TRBV27,-,-,TRBJ1-2,TGTGCCAGCACCCAAAGGATCGGGGCTGGCTACACCTTC,CASTQRIGAGYTF
TRBV7-9,-,many,TRBJ2-1,TGTGCCAGCAGCTTGGCCGGGGTCTACAATGAGCAGTTCTTC,CASSLAGVYNEQFF
TRBV19,-,-,TRBJ1-3,TGTGCCAGTAGTATAGTAGGGCCGCGGAGAAACACCATATATTTT,CASSIVGPRRNTIYF
TRBV4-2,TRBD2,-,TRBJ2-7,TGTGCCAGCAGCCGGGGCAGACTAGCGGATTACGAGCAGTACTTC,CASSRGRLADYEQYF
TRBV28,TRBD2,-,TRBJ2-7,TGTGCCAGCAGTTTACGGCCCCGTCTAGCGGGGAGCCCCTACGAGCAGTACTTC,CASSLRPRLAGSPYEQYF
TRBV20-1,-,-,TRBJ1-1,TGCAGTGCTCCCGAGATCGGGACATCACCCCGGGATTTCTTT,CSAPEIGTSPRDFF
TRBV28,TRBD2,-,TRBJ2-1,TGTGCCAGCAGTTTACCCGGACTAGCGGGAGGGTCGGTCGAGCAGTTCTTC,CASSLPGLAGGSVEQFF
TRBV7-9,-,-,TRBJ1-2,TGTGCCAGCAGCCCCCAGGATAGGAGCAAGCACTATGGCTACACCTTC,CASSPQDRSKHYGYTF
TRBV20-1,TRBD1,-,TRBJ2-5,TGCAGTGCTAGAGTAATAAGACAGGGCCAAGAGACCCAGTACTTC,CSARVIRQGQETQYF
TRBV27,TRBD2,-,TRBJ2-5,TGTGCCAGCAGTTTACTGGGGGTCCTAGCGGGAGTAGAGACCCAGTACTTC,CASSLLGVLAGVETQYF
TRBV2,TRBD2,-,TRBJ2-1,TGTGCCAGCCGGGAGATAGAGGGACTAGCGGACAATGAGCAGTTCTTC,CASREIEGLADNEQFF
TRBV27,-,many,TRBJ1-1,TGTGCCAGCAGGTCAGGGGTTTGGACTGAAGCTTTCTTT,CASRSGVWTEAFF
TRBV4-1,-,-,TRBJ2-5,TGCGCCAGCAGCCAACGGGGGGCCCTAGGCGGGAGCACAGAGACCCAGTACTTC,CASSQRGALGGSTETQYF
TRBV5-4,-,few,TRBJ2-3,TGTGCCAGCAGCTTGGGAAGAACTGGGTTGCACTCAGATACGCAGTATTTT,CASSLGRTGLHSDTQYF
TRBV5-4,-,-,TRBJ1-1,TGTGCCAGCAGCTTTTCATTGAACACTGAAGCTTTCTTT,CASSFSLNTEAFF
TRBV12-3/TRBV12-4,-,-,TRBJ1-2,TGTGCCAGAAGTTTAGAAGGGAACTATGGCTACACCTTC,CARSLEGNYGYTF
TRBV27,TRBD2,many,TRBJ2-1,TGTGCCAGCAGCCCAGCCGGGACTAGCGGGCCTAATGAGCAGTTCTTC,CASSPAGTSGPNEQFF
TRBV28,TRBD2,few,TRBJ2-3,TGTGCCAGCAGGGGGACTAGCGGGAGCAGGGGCACAGATACGCAGTATTTT,CASRGTSGSRGTDTQYF
TRBV28,-,-,TRBJ1-1,TGTGCCAGCAGCGCTCGCGTAATCGGAGCTTTCTTT,CASSARVIGAFF
TRBV6-1,-,few,TRBJ2-1,TGTGCCACCACCCCCCCCTCCTACAATGAGCAGTTCTTC,CATTPPSYNEQFF
TRBV28,-,many,TRBJ1-5,TGTGCCAGCAATATGGACCGTTATCAGCCCCAGCATTTT,CASNMDRYQPQHF
TRBV5-1,TRBD2,-,TRBJ2-3,TGCGCCAGCATGACTAGCGGGAGCACAGATACGCAGTATTTT,CASMTSGSTDTQYF
TRBV27,-,-,TRBJ2-1,TGTGCCAGCAGTGCCGTTTTTGGGGCCTACAATGAGCAGTTCTTC,CASSAVFGAYNEQFF
TRBV5-4,-,-,TRBJ1-3,TGTGCCAGCAGCGTGGCCTCTGGAAACACCATATATTTT,CASSVASGNTIYF
TRBV25-1,TRBD2,-,TRBJ2-3,TGTGCCAGCAGTGAGGGGCGGGAGCGAAGCACAGATACGCAGTATTTT,CASSEGRERSTDTQYF
TRBV27,-,many,TRBJ2-1,TGTGCCAGCAGTTTAATAGGGTTTGGGTCCTACAATGAGCAGTTCTTC,CASSLIGFGSYNEQFF
TRBV7-2,TRBD2,-,TRBJ2-7,TGTGCCAGCAGGTTCGGGACTAGCGGGAGGGAACCCCCTCTACGCAATGAGCAGTACTTC,CASRFGTSGREPPLRNEQYF
TRBV4-2,-,-,TRBJ1-1,TGTGCCAGCAGCCAGGCAGGGGTGATAACTGAAGCTTTCTTT,CASSQAGVITEAFF
TRBV6-1,TRBD1,many,TRBJ1-1,TGTGCCAGCAGTCGACAGGGGCACACTGAAGCTTTCTTT,CASSRQGHTEAFF
TRBV3-1,TRBD1,many,TRBJ2-1,TGTGCCAGCAGTCGGACAGGGGGCTCTTATGAGCAGTTCTTC,CASSRTGGSYEQFF
TRBV19,-,-,TRBJ2-3,TGTGCCAGTAGTATCGGGCAGGCGGCAGATACGCAGTATTTT,CASSIGQAADTQYF
TRBV7-2,TRBD1,-,TRBJ1-1,TGTGCCAGCAGCTTAGCCGGGACAGCTGAGGCTTTCTTT,CASSLAGTAEAFF
TRBV7-2,TRBD1,-,TRBJ1-5,TGTGACACTCACGCCGGGACAGAAAATCAGCCCCAGCATTTT,CDTHAGTENQPQHF
TRBV7-2,TRBD2,few,TRBJ2-1,TGTGCCAGCAGCTGGGGGGGGACCCTCAATGAGCAGTTCTTC,CASSWGGTLNEQFF
TRBV12-3/TRBV12-4,-,-,TRBJ1-1,TGTGCCAGCAGTCCCTGGGGAAAGGCTGAAGCTTTCTTT,CASSPWGKAEAFF
TRBV4-1,-,-,TRBJ1-3,TGCGCCAGCAGCCAAGACAGGTTTCCCTCTGGAAACACCATATATTTT,CASSQDRFPSGNTIYF
TRBV2,-,few,TRBJ1-2,TGTGCCAGCAGTGAAGGAGGCGGCTATGGCTACACCTTC,CASSEGGGYGYTF
TRBV28,-,-,TRBJ1-2,TGTGCCAGCAGTTTGGCCTTAAGCGGCTACACCTTC,CASSLALSGYTF
TRBV11-2,-,few,TRBJ1-3,TGTGCCAGCAGCCCAGGGACTGGAAGCTCTGGAAACACCATATATTTT,CASSPGTGSSGNTIYF
TRBV6-2/TRBV6-3,-,few,TRBJ2-2,TGTGCCAGCAATTTGGTTATAACCGGGGAGCTGTTTTTT,CASNLVITGELFF
TRBV27,-,-,TRBJ2-2,TGTGCCAGCAGTTTATTATCTGGGCGGAACACCGGGGATCTGTTTTTT,CASSLLSGRNTGDLFF
TRBV10-3,-,once,TRBJ2-1,TGTGCCATCAGTTTGGGAGAAGTCAGGGAGCAGTTCTTC,CAISLGEVREQFF
TRBV6-1,-,many,TRBJ1-4,TGTGCCAGCAGTGGGGTATACGGCGAAAAACTGTTTTTT,CASSGVYGEKLFF
TRBV2,-,few,TRBJ2-1,TGTGCCAGAGGGACGGAGAGCTCCTACAATGAGCAGTTCTTC,CARGTESSYNEQFF
TRBV15,-,-,TRBJ1-3,TGTGCCACCAGCAGAGATACTGGCGCCGGAAGCACCATATATTTT,CATSRDTGAGSTIYF
TRBV7-9,TRBD1,few,TRBJ1-1,TGTGCCAGCAGCACGCCCCGACAGGGTGACACTGAAGCTTTCTTT,CASSTPRQGDTEAFF